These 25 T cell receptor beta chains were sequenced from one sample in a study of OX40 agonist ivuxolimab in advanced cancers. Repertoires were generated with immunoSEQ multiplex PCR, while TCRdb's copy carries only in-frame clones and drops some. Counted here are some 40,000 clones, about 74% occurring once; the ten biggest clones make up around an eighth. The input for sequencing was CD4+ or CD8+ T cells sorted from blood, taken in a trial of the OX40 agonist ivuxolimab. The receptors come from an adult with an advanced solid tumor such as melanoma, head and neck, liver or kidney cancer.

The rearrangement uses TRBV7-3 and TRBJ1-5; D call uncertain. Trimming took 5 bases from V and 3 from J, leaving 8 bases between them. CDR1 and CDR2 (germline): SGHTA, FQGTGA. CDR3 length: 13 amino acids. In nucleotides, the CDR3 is TGTGCCAGCAGCCCGGGTATCAATCAGCCCCAGCATTTT. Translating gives CASSPGINQPQHF.

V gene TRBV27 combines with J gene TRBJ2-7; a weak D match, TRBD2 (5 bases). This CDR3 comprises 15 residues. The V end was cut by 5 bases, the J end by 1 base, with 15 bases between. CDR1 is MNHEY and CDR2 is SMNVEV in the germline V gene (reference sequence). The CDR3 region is CASSEDPSRSYEQYF. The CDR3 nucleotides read TGTGCCAGCAGTGAAGATCCTAGCCGTTCCTACGAGCAGTACTTC.

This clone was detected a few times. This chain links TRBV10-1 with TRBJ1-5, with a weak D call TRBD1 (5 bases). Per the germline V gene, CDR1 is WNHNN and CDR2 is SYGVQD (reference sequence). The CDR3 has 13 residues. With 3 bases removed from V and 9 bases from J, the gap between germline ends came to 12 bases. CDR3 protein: CASSERPGGPQHF. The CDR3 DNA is TGCGCCAGCAGTGAAAGACCCGGGGGGCCCCAGCATTTT.

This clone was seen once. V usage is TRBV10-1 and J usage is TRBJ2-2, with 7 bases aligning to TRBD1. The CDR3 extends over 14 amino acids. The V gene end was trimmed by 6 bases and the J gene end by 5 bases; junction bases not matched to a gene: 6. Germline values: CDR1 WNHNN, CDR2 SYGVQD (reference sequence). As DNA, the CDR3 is TGCGCCAGCAGCCAGCAGGGGGTTACCGGGGAGCTGTTTTTT. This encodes CASSQQGVTGELFF.

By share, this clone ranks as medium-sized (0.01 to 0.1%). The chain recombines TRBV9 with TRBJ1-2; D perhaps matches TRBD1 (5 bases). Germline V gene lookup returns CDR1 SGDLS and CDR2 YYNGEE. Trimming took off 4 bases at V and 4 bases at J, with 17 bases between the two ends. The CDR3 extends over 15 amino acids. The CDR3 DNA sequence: TGTGCCAGCAGCACCATCCCCGGGGCGAGCTATGGCTACACCTTC. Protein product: CASSTIPGASYGYTF.

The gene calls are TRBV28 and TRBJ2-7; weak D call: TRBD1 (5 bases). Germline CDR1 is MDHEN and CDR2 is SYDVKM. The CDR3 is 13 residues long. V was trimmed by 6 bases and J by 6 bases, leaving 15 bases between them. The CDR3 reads CASRGPVSPEQYF. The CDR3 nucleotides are TGTGCCAGCAGGGGGCCAGTCTCCCCCGAGCAGTACTTC.

The CDR3 reads CASSLVGPSYGYTF. CDR3 DNA: TGTGCCAGCAGTTTGGTCGGACCGAGCTATGGCTACACCTTC. The rearrangement joins TRBV28 to TRBJ1-2, with D unclear. The CDR3 length is 14 residues. V was pared by 3 bases and J by 4 bases, with 12 bases between. CDR1 and CDR2 from the germline V gene are MDHEN and SYDVKM.

CDR3 protein: CASSEAGRGNTEAFF. As DNA, the CDR3 is TGTGCCAGCAGTGAGGCGGGGAGAGGGAACACTGAAGCTTTCTTT. The V call is TRBV25-1, the J call TRBJ1-1; unclear D gene. Germline V gene lookup returns CDR1 MGHDK and CDR2 SYGVNS. With 3 bases removed from V and 1 base from J, the gap between germline ends came to 12 bases. The CDR3 has 15 amino acids.

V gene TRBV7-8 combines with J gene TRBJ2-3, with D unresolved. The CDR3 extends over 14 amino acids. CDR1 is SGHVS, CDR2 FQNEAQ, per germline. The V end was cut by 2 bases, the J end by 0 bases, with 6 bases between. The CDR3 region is CASSLRRSTDTQYF. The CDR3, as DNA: TGTGCCAGCAGCTTACGCAGGAGCACAGATACGCAGTATTTT. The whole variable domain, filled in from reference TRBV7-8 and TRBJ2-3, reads GAGVSQSPRYKVAKRGQDVALRCDPISGHVSLFWYQQALGQGPEFLTYFQNEAQLDKSGLPSDRFFAERPEGSVSTLKIQRTQQEDSAVYLCASSLRRSTDTQYFGPGTRLTVL.

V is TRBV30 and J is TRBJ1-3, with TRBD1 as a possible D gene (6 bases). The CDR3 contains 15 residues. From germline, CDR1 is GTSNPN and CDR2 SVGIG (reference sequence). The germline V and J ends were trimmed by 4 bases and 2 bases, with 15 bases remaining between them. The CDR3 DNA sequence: TGTGCCTGGAACCTAGGGGGGATTACTGGAAACACCATATATTTT. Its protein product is CAWNLGGITGNTIYF. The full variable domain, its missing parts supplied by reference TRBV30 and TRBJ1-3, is SQTIHQWPATLVQPVGSPLSLECTVEGTSNPNLYWYRQAAGRGLQLLFYSVGIGQISSEVPQNLSASRPQDRQFILSSKKLLLSDSGFYLCAWNLGGITGNTIYFGEGSWLTVV.

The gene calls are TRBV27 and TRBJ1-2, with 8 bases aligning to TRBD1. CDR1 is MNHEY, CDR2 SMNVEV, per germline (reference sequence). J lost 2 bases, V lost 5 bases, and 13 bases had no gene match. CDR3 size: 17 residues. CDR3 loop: CASSPRTGLKGNYGYTF. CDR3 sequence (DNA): TGTGCCAGCAGTCCCCGGACAGGGCTTAAGGGCAACTATGGCTACACCTTC.

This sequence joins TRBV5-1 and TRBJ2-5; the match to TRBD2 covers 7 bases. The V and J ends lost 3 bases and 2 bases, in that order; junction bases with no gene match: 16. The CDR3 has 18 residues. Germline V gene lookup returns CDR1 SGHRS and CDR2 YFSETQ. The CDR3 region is CASSWSSGPPGGQETQYF. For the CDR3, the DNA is TGCGCCAGCAGCTGGAGTAGCGGGCCCCCCGGTGGGCAAGAGACCCAGTACTTC. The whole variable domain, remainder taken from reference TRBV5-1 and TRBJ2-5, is KAGVTQTPRYLIKTRGQQVTLSCSPISGHRSVSWYQQTPGQGLQFLFEYFSETQRNKGNFPGRFSGRQFSNSRSEMNVSTLELGDSALYLCASSWSSGPPGGQETQYFGPGTRLLVL.

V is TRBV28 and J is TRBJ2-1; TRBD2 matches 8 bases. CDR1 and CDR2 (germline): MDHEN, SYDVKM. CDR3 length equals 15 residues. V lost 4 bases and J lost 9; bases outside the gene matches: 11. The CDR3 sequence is CASSSPGLGLGEQFF. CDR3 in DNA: TGTGCCAGCAGTTCGCCGGGACTAGGCCTAGGTGAGCAGTTCTTC.

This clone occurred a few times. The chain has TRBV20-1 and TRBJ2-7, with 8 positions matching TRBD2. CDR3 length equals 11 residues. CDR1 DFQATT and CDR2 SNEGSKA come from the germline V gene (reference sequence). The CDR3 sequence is CTGTSSYEQYF. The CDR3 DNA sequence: TGCACCGGGACTAGCTCCTACGAGCAGTACTTC.

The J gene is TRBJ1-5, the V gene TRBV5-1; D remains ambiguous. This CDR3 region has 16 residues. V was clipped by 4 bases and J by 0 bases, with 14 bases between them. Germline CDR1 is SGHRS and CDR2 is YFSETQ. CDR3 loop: CASSGNTNRSNQPQHF. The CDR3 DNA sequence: TGCGCCAGCAGCGGGAATACAAACCGTAGCAATCAGCCCCAGCATTTT.

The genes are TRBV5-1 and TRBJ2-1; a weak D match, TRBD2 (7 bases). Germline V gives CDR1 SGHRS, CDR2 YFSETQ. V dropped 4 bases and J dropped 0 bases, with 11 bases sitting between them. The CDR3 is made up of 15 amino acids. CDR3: CASSRGASSYNEQFF. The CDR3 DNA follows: TGCGCCAGCAGCCGGGGGGCCAGCTCCTACAATGAGCAGTTCTTC.

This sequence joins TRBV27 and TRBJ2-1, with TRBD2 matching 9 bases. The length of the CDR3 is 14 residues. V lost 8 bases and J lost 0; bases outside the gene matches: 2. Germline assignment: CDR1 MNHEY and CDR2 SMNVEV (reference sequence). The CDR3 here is CASGSGGSYNEQFF. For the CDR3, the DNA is TGTGCCAGCGGTAGCGGGGGCTCCTACAATGAGCAGTTCTTC.

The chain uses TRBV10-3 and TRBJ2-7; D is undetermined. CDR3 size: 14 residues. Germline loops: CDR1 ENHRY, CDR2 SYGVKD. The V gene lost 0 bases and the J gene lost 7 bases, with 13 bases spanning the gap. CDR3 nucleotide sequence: TGTGCCATCAGTGAGTCGGCAGGCGGAGTGGAGCAGTACTTC. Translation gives CAISESAGGVEQYF.

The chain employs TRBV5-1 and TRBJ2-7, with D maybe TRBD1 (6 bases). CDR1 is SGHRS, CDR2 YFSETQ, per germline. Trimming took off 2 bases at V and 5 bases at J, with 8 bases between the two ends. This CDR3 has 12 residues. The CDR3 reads CASSFAGDEQYF. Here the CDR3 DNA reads TGCGCCAGCAGCTTCGCAGGGGACGAGCAGTACTTC.

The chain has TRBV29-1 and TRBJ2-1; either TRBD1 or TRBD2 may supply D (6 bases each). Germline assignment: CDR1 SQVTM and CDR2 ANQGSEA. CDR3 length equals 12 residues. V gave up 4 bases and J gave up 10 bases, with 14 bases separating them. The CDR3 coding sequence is TGCAGCGTTGTGGGAGGAGACAGGGAGCAGTTCTTC. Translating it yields CSVVGGDREQFF.

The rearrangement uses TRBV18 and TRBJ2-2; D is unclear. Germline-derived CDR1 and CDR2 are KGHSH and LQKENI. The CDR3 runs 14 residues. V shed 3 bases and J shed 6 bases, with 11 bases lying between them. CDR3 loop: CASSPKSGSGELFF. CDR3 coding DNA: TGTGCCAGCTCACCTAAATCCGGGTCCGGGGAGCTGTTTTTT.

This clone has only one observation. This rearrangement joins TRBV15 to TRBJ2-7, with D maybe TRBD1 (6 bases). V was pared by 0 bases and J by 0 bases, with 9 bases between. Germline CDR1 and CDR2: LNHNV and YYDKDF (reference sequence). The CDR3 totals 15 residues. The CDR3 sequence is CATSRDRTASYEQYF. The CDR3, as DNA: TGTGCCACCAGCAGAGATCGGACAGCCTCCTACGAGCAGTACTTC.

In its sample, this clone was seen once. For the CDR3, the DNA is TGTGCCTGGAGTGATTGGGATACGCAGTATTTT. It specifies CAWSDWDTQYF. The J gene is TRBJ2-3, the V gene TRBV30; D is ambiguous. V gave up 1 base and J gave up 6 bases, with 5 bases separating them. Per the germline V gene, CDR1 is GTSNPN and CDR2 is SVGIG (reference sequence). This CDR3 is 11 amino acids long.

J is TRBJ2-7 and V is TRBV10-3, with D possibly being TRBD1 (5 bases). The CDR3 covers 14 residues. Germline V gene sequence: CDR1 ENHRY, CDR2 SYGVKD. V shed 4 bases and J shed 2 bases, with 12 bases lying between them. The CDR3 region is CAISGGHRPYEQYF. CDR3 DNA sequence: TGTGCCATCAGTGGTGGACACCGCCCCTACGAGCAGTACTTC.

The CDR3 loop reads CASSAYHPGLARETQYF. The CDR3 DNA follows: TGTGCCAGCAGCGCCTACCACCCGGGACTAGCGAGGGAGACCCAGTACTTC. This chain joins TRBV9 and TRBJ2-5; 10 nucleotides line up with TRBD2. V gave up 3 bases and J gave up 5 bases; unmatched junction bases: 13. This CDR3 is 17 amino acids long. CDR1 and CDR2 from the germline V gene are SGDLS and YYNGEE.